A selection of T cell receptor beta chains follows, all from one sample in a study of T cell changes during pregnancy in multiple sclerosis. Generated by immunoSEQ multiplex PCR, the TCRdb table keeps only in-frame clones and is missing some. The sample consists of some 66,000 clones, 91% of them appearing once. This material consisted of CD8+ T cells from peripheral blood mononuclear cells, taken before pregnancy. Every receptor here comes from a female donor with multiple sclerosis, enrolled in a pregnancy study. The CDR3 runs from the conserved cysteine through the conserved F or W. Each record gives: V gene, J gene, CDR3 protein.

V: TRBV4-2; J: TRBJ2-2; CDR3: CASSQDRTSGNTGELFF
V: TRBV7-3; J: TRBJ2-3; CDR3: CASSFSGGIDTQYF
V: TRBV9; J: TRBJ2-7; CDR3: CASSPLGTLSSYEQYF
V: TRBV10-3; J: TRBJ2-7; CDR3: CAISEIEGVSHEQYF
V: TRBV5-5; J: TRBJ1-2; CDR3: CASSLGSYGYTF
V: TRBV7-8; J: TRBJ2-1; CDR3: CASSSGGFNEQFF
V: TRBV11-3; J: TRBJ1-1; CDR3: CASSGGTEAFF
V: TRBV5-1; J: TRBJ2-4; CDR3: CASSPETGQGKNIQYF
V: TRBV6-1; J: TRBJ2-1; CDR3: CASRGVTYNEQFF
V: TRBV12-5; J: TRBJ2-5; CDR3: CASEAAGQGGGETQYF
V: TRBV5-6; J: TRBJ2-5; CDR3: CASSFPSGATQETQYF
V: TRBV9; J: TRBJ2-2; CDR3: CASSAVGELFF
V: TRBV5-1; J: TRBJ1-6; CDR3: CASSFHADNSPLHF
V: TRBV7-6; J: TRBJ1-6; CDR3: CASSLTRTGGDSPLHF
V: TRBV19; J: TRBJ1-2; CDR3: CASSIVEGAALNYGYTF
V: TRBV6-1; J: TRBJ2-2; CDR3: CASSETSGGYTGELFF
V: TRBV27; J: TRBJ2-5; CDR3: CASSGRDLSQETQYF
V: TRBV11-3; J: TRBJ2-3; CDR3: CASSPRGTSSDTQYF